This entry is about one T cell receptor beta chain. Its specificity is unknown. This sample was taken from a study of monozygotic twins with inflammatory bowel disease. Overall study findings and caveats: Support for a single strong signal or clonotype associated with IBD was absent. Researchers were unable to tell different T cell subtypes apart.

The RNA usage for each TCR library was approximately 3.5 ug of total RNA. From its re-call of the 5' RACE reads, TCRdb lists each CDR3 protein once, without DNA. The sample shows around 400,000 distinct CDR3 sequences, and 2% to 2.5% sits with its ten largest clones. The sequencing sample was made of blood. The sequence derives from a human donor with ulcerative colitis or Crohn's disease, or a healthy co-twin of an affected twin (not recorded which).

CDR3 in amino acids: CASSTTVDNLDEQYF. The chain couples TRBV18 to TRBJ2-7. This CDR3 has 15 residues. Germline CDR1 and CDR2: KGHSH and LQKENI.